The present T cell receptor (beta chain) was sequenced within a study of cytomegalovirus exposure and HLA in healthy donors (dated by TCRdb to 2016 to 2017). About the study as a whole: According to an earlier analysis of around 600 of the donors, roughly 180 million T cells yielded some 110 million unique TCR beta sequences and about 300 Gb of sequence data. Around 320 gigabases of sequencing data and 78 million or so unique TCR sequences were included in an early release covering 500 to 750 HLA-typed donors. Of the 398 genotyped donors, more than 75% were placed in the genetic ancestry cluster associated with self-reported Caucasian donors. The study aimed to test whether cataloging public T cell receptors could reveal signatures of past pathogen exposure. The study profiled the T cell repertoires of approximately 700 subjects by immunosequencing and related them to cytomegalovirus serostatus. A separate validation cohort of over 95 different subjects was used in addition to the approximately 700-subject first cohort. To predict cytomegalovirus infection status, the study brought together high-throughput TCR immunosequencing, statistical association of individual TCRs with disease status, and machine learning. In a later analysis, previously published TCR beta repertoires from several hundred donors were re-analyzed and high-resolution HLA genotyping was added so that TCR occurrence patterns could be studied. The later analysis used no new phenotypic data to find candidate immune exposures, relying instead on TCR beta sequences and their occurrence across donors. An earlier analysis of about 600 of the donors used high-throughput TCR beta sequencing to judge whether each TCR beta V gene segment behaved as functional or pseudogenic. Alongside the repertoire data, information on donor age, sex, ethnicity and CMV serostatus was compiled. Genome-wide SNP genotypes for about 65% of the roughly 670 donors were used in a later genetic analysis, which treated that subset as a discovery cohort. All discovery cohort repertoires had been generated on a single sequencing platform. Both class I and class II loci were covered by HLA typing, at four-digit resolution. Typing coverage differed by locus: A, B, C, DRB1 and DQB1 were typed in roughly 620-630 donors, DQA1 in 522, DPA1 in some 600, and DPB1 in roughly 450. Because of strong linkage in the cohort, roughly five DR-DQ haplotypes were treated as single units for association and clustering. Among 398 genotyped donors of the cohort, an average of roughly 240,000 unique TCR beta nucleotide sequences were sequenced per donor, roughly a sixth of them non-productive. What the authors observed across the whole study: Because the 87-base-pair reads could not distinguish some IMGT-functional V segments, including TRBV6-2 and TRBV6-3, those segments were excluded. Because counts were too low, more than 15 rarely observed V segments, including chromosome 9 orphons, were excluded from the earlier analysis of about 500 of the donors. A later analysis found that most CMV-associated TCR beta chains appeared HLA-restricted, with HLA associations seemingly driven largely by CMV exposure. A few of the identified cytomegalovirus-associated TCR beta chains were confirmed in vitro to be specific for cytomegalovirus antigens. A later analysis found that TCR association rates varied across HLA loci, with DRB1 alleles showing the most associated TCRs and HLA-C alleles the fewest. Immune exposure information for the cohort was limited to CMV serostatus. A total of 164 TCR beta chains were listed by the study as associated with cytomegalovirus. A cluster of highly shared sequence variants was judged likely to represent a technical artifact of the sequencing pipeline. A later analysis reported that several top co-occurrence clusters appeared linked to parvovirus B19, influenza, CMV and Epstein-Barr virus. A later genetic analysis reported fewer N-insertions in productive TCRs among donors in an Asian-associated ancestry cluster than the 666-donor mean. An earlier analysis of approximately 530 of the donors showed that most TCR beta V segments appeared in productive rearrangements either about 87% or about 30% of the time, which broadly matched IMGT annotations. Because some donors lacked HLA typing at each locus, the association tests relied only on the typed subset. At a false discovery rate of 0.05, a later analysis linked 16,951 TCR beta sequences to specific HLA alleles. The presence/absence analyses assumed that sequencing depth was roughly uniform across donors, and that assumption may not be true. A further reported finding was that TCR beta sequences accurately predicted the HLA-A and HLA-B alleles for most subjects in the first cohort. In a later analysis, HLA-associated TCR beta chains showed more clonal expansion and lower generation probabilities than non-associated chains that were equally common. The cohort was sequenced for TCR beta chains only, and without alpha or paired-chain data the features that could be detected were limited. The classifier was reported to diagnose cytomegalovirus status with high specificity and sensitivity in both the original cohort and the validation cohort. Linkage disequilibrium might explain the correlated functional status among segregating V segments, but an unknown experimental factor could not be excluded. Most TCR sequences were observed very rarely across donors, whereas some public TCRs were present in many individuals. An association between a missense DCLRE1C variant and V-gene and J-gene trimming of TCR beta chains was found in a later genetic analysis and replicated in an independent cohort. Assigning TCR associations to individual alleles was difficult when HLA alleles, especially DR and DQ, strongly co-occurred. The authors suggested that the approach could potentially be generalized to other disease states and immunological phenotypes.

CDR1 and CDR2, per the germline V gene (reference sequence), are MNHEY and SMNVEV. V and J are trimmed by 4 bases and 2 bases, and the gene matches miss 8 bases of the junction. The CDR3 measures 16 amino acids from cysteine to phenylalanine. The kept DNA is CDR3 alone, 48 bases in frame from the first base. The cohort consisted of 666 healthy bone marrow donors. At the time of sampling, every cohort member was nominally healthy, though immune exposures that went unrecorded were likely present. The donor was CMV seronegative and belonged to the group of 352 seronegative cohort members. A peripheral blood sample was provided by each donor, and peripheral blood mononuclear cells were used for TCR beta sequencing. The Qiagen DNeasy Blood Extraction Kit was used to extract genomic DNA from the blood cell samples. Concerning this clone itself: Its antigen remains undetermined.

Library creation used the immunoSEQ multiplex PCR assay. For the multiplex PCR, a mixture combining 60 forward primers for TCR Vbeta segments and 13 reverse primers for TCR Jbeta segments was used. Amplification of the CDR3 region of rearranged TCR beta genes was performed with a multiplex PCR assay on genomic DNA. On the Illumina HiSeq System, the amplified TCR beta libraries were sequenced as 87-base-pair reads. The original methods were these. A later analysis tallied roughly 76 million unique TCR beta chains across the 700 or so repertoires, and approximately 11 million of those chains were shared by two or more donors. To remove PCR and sequencing errors, raw reads were error-corrected and collapsed into unique sequences using a nearest-neighbor algorithm that merged closely related sequences. CDR3 sequences were aligned to IMGT reference sequences to assign V, D and J gene segments. For a sequence to be retained, at least a six-nucleotide match to both a V gene segment and a J gene segment was required. Rearrangements were classified as productive when the CDR3 lacked stop codons and remained in frame with V and J, and all other rearrangements were classified as non-productive. Following IMGT convention, CDR3 was defined as the stretch from the second conserved V-encoded cysteine to the conserved J-encoded phenylalanine. The earlier analysis of some 600 of the donors excluded sequences that lacked an unambiguous match to a single V gene segment. An earlier analysis of a few hundred of the donors called V segments functional above 56.7% productive rearrangements and segregating when the between-donor standard deviation exceeded 5%. To diagnose cytomegalovirus status from the catalog of TCR beta chain sequences, a statistical classification framework was built. A later analysis assigned V and J genes by comparing TCR nucleotide sequences with IMGT/GENE-DB human TR gene sequences. In a later analysis, CDR3 sequences and most-parsimonious VDJ recombination scenarios were assigned using the TCRdist pipeline. In a later analysis, each TCR beta chain was defined by its CDR3 amino acid sequence together with its V-gene family, and reads without a unique V-gene family were excluded. As a way to deal with suspected cross-contamination and a sequencing artifact, a later analysis dropped 500 to 700 nucleotide sequences that were highly shared and had low generation probability. A later analysis calculated a clonal expansion index for each public chain from normalized within-repertoire ranks of inferred template counts. A later analysis computed generation probabilities with a VDJ recombination model fitted to out-of-frame rearrangements, and checked the results against IGoR. In a later analysis, TCR-TCR, TCR-HLA and TCR-CMV co-occurrence was scored with hypergeometric tests, and a repertoire-size bias correction was applied to TCR pairs. A later analysis estimated false discovery rates by permuting HLA or CMV assignments 20 times. A later analysis grouped co-occurring TCRs with DBSCAN, adding TCRdist sequence similarity when clustering within HLA-allele-positive subsets. Repertoires with fewer than 30,000 or more than 120,000 public chains were left out of co-occurrence clustering, as were about 5 repertoires with anomalous nucleotide sharing. In its TCRdb copy, this immuneACCESS table keeps in-frame sequences only and misses some clones. Where compared with another copy, unresolved V genes explain less than half of these, and the others have no known cause. The DNA gave D and trimming, while V, J and clone size come from that table. This sample's table carries under 200,000 clones. Of the sample, 2% to 2.5% is held by the ten largest clones.

This chain is built from TRBV27 and TRBJ2-7, with 10 middle bases fitting TRBD2. The sequence was obtained from a young man in good health and CMV-seronegative. Source material: PBMCs. The CDR3 loop reads CASSSKGLARPYEQYF. The DNA sequence is as follows: TGTGCCAGCAGTTCGAAGGGACTAGCGAGGCCCTACGAGCAGTACTTC.